Presented here are 27 T cell receptor beta chains from one specimen sequenced in a study of blood T cell repertoires in COVID-19. Profiled with immunoSEQ multiplex PCR; TCRdb holds only in-frame clones, not every one. This sample has more than 150,000 clones; approximately 84% occur once, and the top ten carry approximately 14%. The material sequenced was peripheral blood. The receptors originated from an elderly woman with acute or convalescent COVID-19.

The chain combines TRBV19 with TRBJ1-5; the D gene is possibly TRBD1 (6 bases). The CDR3 loop spans 16 amino acids. CDR1 is LNHDA, CDR2 SQIVND, per germline (reference sequence). Trimming removed 0 bases from V and 3 bases from J, with 12 bases in between. The CDR3 bases are TGTGCCAGTAGTATAGATGGACAGAATTTCAATCAGCCCCAGCATTTT. It yields the protein CASSIDGQNFNQPQHF.

The chain combines TRBV7-2 with TRBJ2-4, with 9 bases aligning to TRBD1. After removal of 6 bases from V and 7 bases from J, the junction contained 4 bases not matched to a gene. The CDR3 sequence is 13 residues long. Germline values: CDR1 SGHTA, CDR2 FQGNSA. The CDR3 bases are TGTGCCAGCAGACAGGGGGCCGGGAACATTCAGTACTTC. Translation: CASRQGAGNIQYF.

The chain employs TRBV6-1 and TRBJ2-5; possible D gene TRBD2, 5 bases. V was trimmed by 2 bases and J by 5 bases, leaving 9 bases between them. The CDR3 runs 13 residues. Germline V gene lookup returns CDR1 MNHNS and CDR2 SASEGT. This CDR3 is CASSEYLAETQYF. In DNA form, the CDR3 reads TGTGCCAGCAGTGAATACCTAGCCGAGACCCAGTACTTC.

The chain employs TRBV5-6 and TRBJ2-7; 7 positions match TRBD2. Germline V gene lookup returns CDR1 SGHDT and CDR2 YYEEEE. Unmatched junction bases numbered 7, after V lost 4 bases and J lost 0 bases. The CDR3 loop spans 15 amino acids. The CDR3 DNA reads TGTGCCAGCAGCCTAAGAGCGGGATCCTCCTACGAGCAGTACTTC. Amino acids: CASSLRAGSSYEQYF.

The rearrangement uses TRBV6-5 and TRBJ2-5, with TRBD2 identical over 8 bases. The germline gives CDR1 MNHEY, CDR2 SVGAGI. This CDR3 is built from 14 residues. After removal of 2 bases from V and 5 bases from J, the junction contained 4 bases not matched to a gene. The CDR3: CASSYPGGSETQYF. The DNA of the CDR3 is TGTGCCAGCAGTTACCCGGGGGGGTCGGAGACCCAGTACTTC.

The chain is built from TRBV11-3 and TRBJ2-2; D perhaps matches TRBD2 (6 bases). Trimming took off 2 bases at V and 6 bases at J, with 16 bases between the two ends. The CDR3 covers 16 residues. CDR1 and CDR2 (germline): SGHNT, YENEEA. In DNA form, the CDR3 reads TGTGCCAGCAGCTTATGGGCGGGACGCGAAGCCGGGGAGCTGTTTTTT. Protein product: CASSLWAGREAGELFF.

The chain has TRBV6-5 and TRBJ1-1, with a weak D call TRBD1 (5 bases). The germline CDR1 and CDR2 sequences are MNHEY and SVGAGI. V was cut by 0 bases and J by 3 bases, with 11 bases left in between. The CDR3 is 15 residues long. CDR3 DNA: TGTGCCAGCAGTTACTCCCTACAGGTCCACACTGAAGCTTTCTTT. Translated, it gives CASSYSLQVHTEAFF.

The genes are TRBV2 and TRBJ2-7, with 12 bases fitting TRBD2. The CDR3 is 16 residues long. The V and J ends lost 2 bases and 9 bases, in that order; junction bases with no gene match: 11. Per the germline V gene, CDR1 is SNHLY and CDR2 is FYNNEI. CDR3 region: CASSERVVLAGGRQYF. In DNA form, the CDR3 reads TGTGCCAGCAGTGAACGAGTAGTACTAGCGGGAGGTCGGCAGTACTTC.

This chain connects TRBV30 to TRBJ2-7; 7 positions agree with TRBD2. CDR3 length: 13 amino acids. J was trimmed by 0 bases and V by 3 bases; bases with no gene match: 2. The germline V gene encodes CDR1 GTSNPN and CDR2 SVGIG (reference sequence). In nucleotides, the CDR3 is TGTGCCTGGAGGACTAGCCACTCCTACGAGCAGTACTTC. Its translation: CAWRTSHSYEQYF.

The sample holds a few counts of this clone. The genes are TRBV20-1 and TRBJ2-5; perhaps TRBD1 as D (5 bases). This CDR3 is built from 15 residues. The V gene lost 3 bases and the J gene lost 2 bases, with 16 bases spanning the gap. Germline lookup yields CDR1 DFQATT and CDR2 SNEGSKA (reference sequence). CDR3 region: CSASGRVNIQETQYF. The CDR3 DNA follows: TGCAGTGCTAGTGGCAGGGTGAATATTCAAGAGACCCAGTACTTC.

The rearrangement uses TRBV19 and TRBJ1-1; D is unclear. CDR1 LNHDA and CDR2 SQIVND come from the germline V gene (reference sequence). This CDR3 has 13 amino acids. The V and J ends lost 0 bases and 5 bases respectively, with 7 bases between them. CDR3 in amino acids: CASSIEAETEAFF. CDR3 DNA sequence: TGTGCCAGTAGTATAGAGGCTGAAACTGAAGCTTTCTTT.

In its sample, this clone was seen once. The chain carries TRBV2 and TRBJ1-2; D not resolved. The germline CDR1 and CDR2 sequences are SNHLY and FYNNEI. The CDR3 is 12 amino acids. V was clipped by 8 bases and J by 3 bases, with 10 bases between them. CDR3 in amino acids: CASEGGHYGYTF. The CDR3 DNA reads as TGTGCCAGCGAAGGAGGCCACTATGGCTACACCTTC.

CDR3 sequence: CASSAGAGDLEQFF. DNA for the CDR3: TGCGCCAGCAGTGCCGGGGCGGGGGACCTTGAGCAGTTCTTC. V usage is TRBV5-1 and J usage is TRBJ2-1, with TRBD2 matching 7 bases. Germline V gene sequence: CDR1 SGHRS, CDR2 YFSETQ. Losses at the gene ends were 5 bases for V and 9 bases for J; bases not matched to a gene: 11. CDR3 length equals 14 residues. The variable domain in full, completed from reference TRBV5-1 and TRBJ2-1, reads KAGVTQTPRYLIKTRGQQVTLSCSPISGHRSVSWYQQTPGQGLQFLFEYFSETQRNKGNFPGRFSGRQFSNSRSEMNVSTLELGDSALYLCASSAGAGDLEQFFGPGTRLTVL.

In DNA form, the CDR3 reads TGTGCCAGCAGCTTAACAACCCTTTCCACAGATACGCAGTATTTT. It is translated as CASSLTTLSTDTQYF. J is TRBJ2-3 and V is TRBV11-3; unclear D gene. V lost 2 bases to trimming and J lost 2 bases, with 11 bases between them. Germline V gives CDR1 SGHNT, CDR2 YENEEA. This CDR3 is 15 amino acids long.

The rearrangement joins TRBV12-3 or TRBV12-4 to TRBJ2-3; D unclear. This CDR3 is 13 amino acids long. Trimming pared 0 bases from V and 5 bases from J, leaving 6 bases between. The DNA for the CDR3 is TGTGCCAGCAGTTTAGCGCACGGAGATACGCAGTATTTT. Amino acid sequence: CASSLAHGDTQYF.

The chain uses TRBV5-1 and TRBJ2-2, with 9 bases identical to TRBD1. Germline V gives CDR1 SGHRS, CDR2 YFSETQ. The CDR3 is made up of 14 amino acids. The V and J ends lost 4 bases and 4 bases, in that order; junction bases with no gene match: 2. CDR3 DNA sequence: TGCGCCAGCAGCGGGGGACAGGGCACCGGGGAGCTGTTTTTT. Translated, it gives CASSGGQGTGELFF. The full variable domain, rest sourced from reference TRBV5-1 and TRBJ2-2, is KAGVTQTPRYLIKTRGQQVTLSCSPISGHRSVSWYQQTPGQGLQFLFEYFSETQRNKGNFPGRFSGRQFSNSRSEMNVSTLELGDSALYLCASSGGQGTGELFFGEGSRLTVL.

The chain links TRBV6-1 to TRBJ1-2; 8 bases fit TRBD1. V shed 6 bases, J shed 7 bases, and the junction held 10 bases outside the gene matches. This CDR3 is built from 14 residues. Germline-derived CDR1 and CDR2 are MNHNS and SASEGT. The CDR3 bases are TGTGCCAGCAGCCCAGGGGGCAGCATGGGTGGCTACACCTTC. Translated, it gives CASSPGGSMGGYTF.

This clone was detected a few times. The genes are TRBV11-1 and TRBJ1-1, with D unclear. Germline loops: CDR1 SGHAT, CDR2 FQDESV (reference sequence). V was clipped by 1 base and J by 5 bases, with 11 bases between them. This CDR3 is built from 14 residues. CDR3 sequence: CASSLDAGSTEAFF. The CDR3 DNA is TGTGCCAGCAGCTTAGATGCGGGGAGTACTGAAGCTTTCTTT.

This chain joins TRBV20-1 and TRBJ2-7; 9 nucleotides line up with TRBD1. The CDR3 loop spans 13 amino acids. CDR1 is DFQATT and CDR2 is SNEGSKA in the germline V gene (reference sequence). Trimming at V came to 6 bases and at J to 4 bases, leaving 7 bases not matched to a gene. The CDR3 nucleotides read TGCAGTGCAAGTACAGGGGGCGATTACGAGCAGTACTTC. As protein: CSASTGGDYEQYF.

The chain employs TRBV6-5 and TRBJ1-1; TRBD1 might be the D (6 bases). This CDR3 is 16 amino acids long. Looked up from germline, CDR1 is MNHEY and CDR2 is SVGAGI. V was cut by 2 bases and J by 1 base, with 14 bases left in between. The CDR3 protein is CASSYPRGGGNTEAFF. Written as DNA, the CDR3 is TGTGCCAGCAGTTACCCAAGGGGGGGAGGGAACACTGAAGCTTTCTTT.

This clone appeared a few times. J is TRBJ2-5 and V is TRBV24-1; possible D gene TRBD1, 6 bases. There are 16 residues in the CDR3. The germline V and J ends were trimmed by 4 bases and 5 bases, with 19 bases remaining between them. Germline V gives CDR1 KGHDR, CDR2 SFDVKD. Here the CDR3 DNA reads TGTGCCACCAGTGACTCTCTACAGGGTAATCCCGAGACCCAGTACTTC. Translating it yields CATSDSLQGNPETQYF.

This rearrangement joins TRBV7-9 to TRBJ1-4, with D unclear. The CDR3 is 13 amino acids. Trimming stripped 5 bases from V and 8 bases from J, with 12 bases between. Germline CDR1 and CDR2: SEHNR and FQNEAQ (reference sequence). CDR3 bases: TGTGCCAGCAGCCCCCTTACGGGGGAAAAACTGTTTTTT. Residues: CASSPLTGEKLFF.

This chain uses TRBV11-2 with TRBJ1-3, with 11 bases fitting TRBD1. Unmatched junction bases numbered 4, after V lost 6 bases and J lost 3 bases. The length of the CDR3 is 15 residues. CDR1 and CDR2 from the germline V gene are SGHAT and FQNNGV. The DNA of the CDR3 is TGTGCCAGCAGACGGACAGGGGGCTATGGAAACACCATATATTTT. It specifies CASRRTGGYGNTIYF.

CDR3 sequence: CASSLGQTGPVETQYF. CDR3 nucleotide sequence: TGTGCCAGCAGCTTAGGGCAGACAGGGCCAGTCGAGACCCAGTACTTC. V is TRBV7-9 and J is TRBJ2-5; 7 bases match TRBD1. The J segment lost 5 bases and the V segment lost 1 base, leaving 10 bases of the junction unmatched. CDR3 length equals 16 residues. Germline V lookup: CDR1 SEHNR, CDR2 FQNEAQ (reference sequence). Based on the CDR3 plus reference TRBV7-9 and TRBJ2-5, the full variable domain is DTGVSQNPRHKITKRGQNVTFRCDPISEHNRLYWYRQTLGQGPEFLTYFQNEAQLEKSRLLSDRFSAERPKGSFSTLEIQRTEQGDSAMYLCASSLGQTGPVETQYFGPGTRLLVL.

This sequence joins TRBV9 and TRBJ2-1; TRBD2 matches at 15 bases. CDR1 and CDR2 from the germline V gene are SGDLS and YYNGEE. Unmatched junction bases numbered 7, after V lost 3 bases and J lost 6 bases. This CDR3 contains 17 residues. The CDR3 nucleotides are TGTGCCAGCAGCGAGCGGACTAGCGGGAGGGGGGGCAATGAGCAGTTCTTC. It yields the protein CASSERTSGRGGNEQFF.

This chain links TRBV11-2 with TRBJ2-7, with D maybe TRBD1 (6 bases). The CDR3 loop spans 12 amino acids. The germline CDR1 and CDR2 sequences are SGHAT and FQNNGV. Trimming cost V 3 bases and J 6 bases, with 9 bases left between them. The CDR3 region is CASSFTGSEQYF. For the CDR3, the DNA is TGTGCCAGCAGCTTCACAGGGAGCGAGCAGTACTTC.

In this sample, this clone turned up a few times. At one of its ends the junction is not consistent with the germline gene, which may arise from a read error. The V and J genes are TRBV6-5 and TRBJ2-7, with TRBD1 matching over 7 bases. Germline assignment: CDR1 MNHEY and CDR2 SVGAGI. The CDR3 extends over 13 amino acids. As DNA, the CDR3 is TGTGCCAGCAATCGACAGGGCTCCGACGAGCAGTACTTC. This gives the protein CASNRQGSDEQYF.